This TCR beta chain derives from a study of beta chain features in type 1 diabetes. What was sequenced were expressed TCRB transcripts, since all of the isolated RNA had been reverse transcribed. Measured with immunoSEQ multiplex PCR; TCRdb has only the in-frame clones, and not every one. The sample holds a few hundred thousand clones, around 20% seen once. Trimming left V 6 bases short and J 2 bases short, with 11 bases between. Germline V gene data show CDR1 as SGHRS and CDR2 as YFSETQ. The CDR3 consists of 13 residues. V and J are TRBV5-1 and TRBJ2-5; D not certain. The source material was naive CD4+ T cells from blood. This clonotype was obtained from a woman in her late teens or twenties in good health. CDR3 DNA sequence: TGCGCCAGCAAAACGACTGTTCAAGAGACCCAGTACTTC. This translates into CASKTTVQETQYF.